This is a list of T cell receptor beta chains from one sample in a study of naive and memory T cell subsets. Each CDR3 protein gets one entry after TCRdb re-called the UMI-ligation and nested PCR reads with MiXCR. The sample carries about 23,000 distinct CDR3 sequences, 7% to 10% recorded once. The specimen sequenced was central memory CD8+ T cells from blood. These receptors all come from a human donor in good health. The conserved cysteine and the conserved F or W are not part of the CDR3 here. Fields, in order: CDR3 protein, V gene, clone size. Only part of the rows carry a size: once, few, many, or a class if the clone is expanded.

ASSIPSGRANQETQY,TRBV19,medium-sized
ASSRLAEEQF,TRBV7-9,.
SVEGTSGYNEQF,TRBV29-1,.
ASINTGGITEAF,TRBV28,many
ASSEVLQETQY,TRBV10-1,many
ASSHPTSGTYNEQF,TRBV28,.
ASSLGGIEF,TRBV12-3/TRBV12-4,many
ASRDTITEAF,TRBV19,few
AISEGDRDTGELF,TRBV10-3,few
AISEHTGPIYSNQPQH,TRBV10-3,many
ASSSGQAYNEQF,TRBV7-3,many
ASRGEWLEDTQY,TRBV11-2,many
ASSLREVMNEQF,TRBV27,few
ASSLAGYSTDTQY,TRBV5-1,many